This T cell receptor (beta chain) was captured by sequencing in a study of identifying expanded T cells in peripheral blood. Study-wide results and limits: Differentially abundant clones: around 1.2 between replicates, about 15 at approximately 14 days, around 20 at four. Across healthy donors, higher total template counts meant significantly greater approximately two-week count variance.

Collection occurred without any documented infections or immune events in donors. The J segment lost 3 bases and the V segment lost 10 bases, leaving 16 bases of the junction unmatched. This CDR3 is 16 amino acids long. CDR1 and CDR2 (germline): PRHDT, FYEKMQ (reference sequence). Notes on this clone: The antigen remains unidentified.

Assay: immunoSEQ multiplex PCR; the TCRdb copy retains only in-frame clones and omits some. The sample shows over 90,000 clones, about nine tenths of them seen only once. This TCR was recovered from a person aged 18 to 75 in good health. The chain couples TRBV13 to TRBJ2-7; 9 bases align to TRBD1. Specimen: blood. The CDR3 here is CATLGRGQGPGYEQYF. CDR3 DNA sequence: TGTGCCACCCTAGGGCGGGGACAGGGCCCGGGCTACGAGCAGTACTTC.